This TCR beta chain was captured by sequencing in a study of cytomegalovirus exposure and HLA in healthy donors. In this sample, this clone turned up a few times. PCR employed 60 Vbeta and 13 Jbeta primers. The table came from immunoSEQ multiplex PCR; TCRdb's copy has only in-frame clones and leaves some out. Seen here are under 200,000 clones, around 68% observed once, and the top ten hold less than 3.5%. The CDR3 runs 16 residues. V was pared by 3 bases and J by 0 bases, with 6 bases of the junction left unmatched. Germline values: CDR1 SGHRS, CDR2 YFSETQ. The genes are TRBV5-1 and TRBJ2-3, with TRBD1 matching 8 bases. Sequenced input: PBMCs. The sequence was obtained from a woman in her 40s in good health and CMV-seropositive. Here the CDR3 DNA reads TGCGCCAGCAGCTGGGCTCGGGACAGGAGCACAGATACGCAGTATTTT. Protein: CASSWARDRSTDTQYF.